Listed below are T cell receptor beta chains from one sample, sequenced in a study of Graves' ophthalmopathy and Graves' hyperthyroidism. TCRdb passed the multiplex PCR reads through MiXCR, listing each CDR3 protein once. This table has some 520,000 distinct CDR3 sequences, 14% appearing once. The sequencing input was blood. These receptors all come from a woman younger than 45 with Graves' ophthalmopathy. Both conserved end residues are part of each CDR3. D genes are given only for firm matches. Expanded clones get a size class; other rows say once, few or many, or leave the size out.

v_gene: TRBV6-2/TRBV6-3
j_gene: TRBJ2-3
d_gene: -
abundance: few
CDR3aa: CASHPTGRTDTQYF
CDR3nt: TGTGCCAGCCATCCGACAGGACGCACAGATACGCAGTATTTT

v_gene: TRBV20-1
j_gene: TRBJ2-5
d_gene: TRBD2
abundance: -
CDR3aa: CSARKSGTSGSWETQYF
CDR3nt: TGCAGTGCTAGAAAAAGTGGGACTAGCGGGAGTTGGGAGACCCAGTACTTC

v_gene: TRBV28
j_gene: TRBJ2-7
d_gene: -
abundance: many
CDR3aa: CASTSSVLYEQYF
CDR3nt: TGTGCCAGCACTTCGTCGGTCCTCTACGAGCAGTACTTC

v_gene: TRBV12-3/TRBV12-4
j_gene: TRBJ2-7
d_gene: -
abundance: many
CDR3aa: CASSFRGGRFQPYEQYF
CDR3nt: TGTGCCAGCAGTTTTAGGGGTGGACGGTTCCAACCTTACGAGCAGTACTTC

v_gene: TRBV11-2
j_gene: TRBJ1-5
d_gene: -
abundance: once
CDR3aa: CASSSISGQPQHF
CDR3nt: TGTGCCAGCAGCTCTATCAGTGGCCAGCCTCAGCATTTT

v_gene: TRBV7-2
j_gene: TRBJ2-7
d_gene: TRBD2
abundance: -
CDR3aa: CASSLARLAGSYEQYF
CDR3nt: TGTGCCAGCAGCTTAGCGCGGCTAGCGGGGTCCTACGAGCAGTACTTC

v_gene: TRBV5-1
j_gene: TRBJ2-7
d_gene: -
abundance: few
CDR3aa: CASSGGPGAGSSYEQYF
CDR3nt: TGCGCCAGCAGCGGGGGGCCCGGGGCCGGTAGCTCCTACGAGCAGTACTTC

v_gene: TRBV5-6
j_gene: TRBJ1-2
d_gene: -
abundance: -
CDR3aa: CSSSMSGRNYGYTF
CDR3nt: TGTTCCAGCAGCATGTCGGGCAGAAACTATGGCTACACCTTC

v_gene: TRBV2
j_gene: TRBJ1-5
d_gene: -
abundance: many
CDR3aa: CASSEWRWNQPQHF
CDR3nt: TGTGCCAGCAGTGAATGGAGGTGGAATCAGCCCCAGCATTTT

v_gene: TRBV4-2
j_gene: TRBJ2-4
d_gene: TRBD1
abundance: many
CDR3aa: CASSQDPSQGTVNIQYF
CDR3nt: TGTGCCAGCAGCCAAGACCCCTCACAGGGGACCGTAAACATTCAGTACTTC

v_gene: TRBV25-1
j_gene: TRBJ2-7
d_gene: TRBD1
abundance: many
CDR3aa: CASRDSNSYEQYF
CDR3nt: TGTGCCAGCCGGGACAGCAACTCCTACGAGCAGTACTTC

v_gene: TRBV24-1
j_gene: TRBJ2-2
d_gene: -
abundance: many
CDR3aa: CATMGKGKNTGELFF
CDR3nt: TGTGCCACCATGGGGAAGGGGAAGAACACCGGGGAGCTGTTTTTT